These 23 T cell receptor beta chains originate from one sample sequenced in a study of T cell responses to AZD1222 COVID-19 vaccine. Measured with immunoSEQ multiplex PCR; TCRdb has only the in-frame clones, and not every one. This table holds roughly 120,000 clones, approximately 83% found once. Here the sequenced sample was peripheral blood, taken on day 0 of AZD1222 vaccination. The receptors stem from an adult in good health.

As DNA, the CDR3 is TGCGCCAGCAGCCAAGAAGCGGGGGGGCTCGACGAGCAGTACTTC. It specifies CASSQEAGGLDEQYF. The chain uses TRBV4-1 and TRBJ2-7; 10 nucleotides agree with TRBD2. Germline loops: CDR1 MGHRA, CDR2 YSYEKL. Trimming took 0 bases from V and 5 from J; bases not matched to a gene: 4. The length of the CDR3 is 15 residues.

The rearrangement links TRBV7-2 to TRBJ2-1; 9 bases match TRBD2. This CDR3 is 15 amino acids long. The V and J ends lost 1 base and 10 bases, in that order; junction bases with no gene match: 8. Germline V gene lookup returns CDR1 SGHTA and CDR2 FQGNSA. The CDR3 DNA sequence: TGTGCCAGCAGCTTAGGTATAGCGGGGGTTAGAGAGCAGTTCTTC. Its translation is CASSLGIAGVREQFF. The entire variable domain, with the rest obtained from reference TRBV7-2 and TRBJ2-1, is as follows: GAGVSQSPSNKVTEKGKDVELRCDPISGHTALYWYRQSLGQGLEFLIYFQGNSAPDKSGLPSDRFSAERTGGSVSTLTIQRTQQEDSAVYLCASSLGIAGVREQFFGPGTRLTVL.

This clone was picked up one time. The chain joins TRBV9 to TRBJ2-1; tentatively, D is TRBD2 (6 bases). Germline V gives CDR1 SGDLS, CDR2 YYNGEE. V dropped 0 bases and J dropped 7 bases, with 11 bases sitting between them. This CDR3 region has 14 residues. The CDR3 DNA reads TGTGCCAGCAGCGTAGTCGGGAGTGGAAATGAGCAGTTCTTC. Translating it yields CASSVVGSGNEQFF.

This chain links TRBV24-1 with TRBJ2-1, with D possibly TRBD2 on 6 matching bases. Trimming pared 12 bases from V and 5 bases from J, leaving 16 bases between. Germline V gene data show CDR1 as KGHDR and CDR2 as SFDVKD. The CDR3 totals 13 residues. In DNA, the CDR3 is TGTGCCTCGCGCGGGGAATTAAACAATGAGCAGTTCTTC. Translating gives CASRGELNNEQFF.

This clone was found once. The V gene is TRBV5-1, the J gene TRBJ1-6; the match to TRBD1 covers 9 bases. In germline, CDR1 is SGHRS, CDR2 YFSETQ. The CDR3 spans 17 residues. V gave up 0 bases and J gave up 6 bases; unmatched junction bases: 7. CDR3 sequence (DNA): TGCGCCAGCAGCTTGGTACAGGGGGCGTTGGGTAATTCACCCCTCCACTTT. It translates to CASSLVQGALGNSPLHF.

The chain is built from TRBV19 and TRBJ1-2; 7 bases map to TRBD1. The germline CDR1 and CDR2 sequences are LNHDA and SQIVND (reference sequence). The CDR3 is 14 residues long. V lost 8 bases, J lost 2 bases, and 8 bases stayed unmatched. The CDR3 region has the DNA TGTGCCAGTGAAAACAGGGGTGGCAACTATGGCTACACCTTC. Its protein is CASENRGGNYGYTF.

The DNA of the CDR3 is TGTGCCAGCAGTCTTGCCCGGGGGGTAGGGGAGACCCAGTACTTC. Translating gives CASSLARGVGETQYF. The rearrangement uses TRBV27 and TRBJ2-5; TRBD2 agrees at 7 bases. V shed 5 bases and J 5 bases; nucleotides not matched to a gene: 11. There are 15 residues in the CDR3. CDR1 is MNHEY, CDR2 SMNVEV, per germline (reference sequence).

This clone was seen more than once but under ten times. The CDR3 bases are TGCGCCAGCAGCACAGATGTTACAGGGGCGGACACTGAAGCTTTCTTT. Its translation is CASSTDVTGADTEAFF. J is TRBJ1-1 and V is TRBV5-1; 7 nucleotides agree with TRBD1. There are 16 residues in the CDR3. Per the germline V gene, CDR1 is SGHRS and CDR2 is YFSETQ. V lost 4 bases to trimming and J lost 3 bases; unmatched junction nucleotides: 12.

The V gene is TRBV18, the J gene TRBJ1-2; TRBD1 might be the D (6 bases). The length of the CDR3 is 17 residues. Between the trimmed V and J ends, which lost 3 bases and 0 bases, there was a span of 17 bases. The germline V gene has CDR1 KGHSH and CDR2 LQKENI. The chain's CDR3 is CASSPSVGRGTNYGYTF. CDR3 sequence (DNA): TGTGCCAGCTCACCCTCGGTAGGGAGGGGGACTAACTATGGCTACACCTTC.

This clone has just one count. This rearrangement joins TRBV7-3 to TRBJ2-2, with D maybe TRBD1 (5 bases). V dropped 0 bases and J dropped 5 bases, with 19 bases sitting between them. Germline V CDR1 and CDR2: SGHTA, FQGTGA. The CDR3 covers 18 residues. The CDR3 region is CASSLTPALSGRTGELFF. The CDR3 nucleotides are TGTGCCAGCAGCTTAACTCCCGCGCTGTCAGGGCGGACCGGGGAGCTGTTTTTT.

The chain joins TRBV12-5 to TRBJ1-5, with TRBD1 identical over 7 bases. The length of the CDR3 is 14 residues. Trimming removed 1 base from V and 4 bases from J; junction bases left unmatched: 1. From germline, CDR1 is LGHNT and CDR2 FRNRAP. The CDR3 loop reads CASGLGQGNQPQHF. CDR3 sequence (DNA): TGTGCTAGTGGTTTGGGACAGGGTAATCAGCCCCAGCATTTT.

This chain uses TRBV6-5 with TRBJ2-2; D ambiguous. The CDR3 runs 15 residues. V shed 2 bases and J shed 3 bases, with 10 bases lying between them. The germline V gene has CDR1 MNHEY and CDR2 SVGAGI. The DNA for the CDR3 is TGTGCCAGCAGTTACGGAAACTATTACACCGGGGAGCTGTTTTTT. Translating it yields CASSYGNYYTGELFF.

V usage is TRBV4-1 and J usage is TRBJ2-3, with 9 bases that match TRBD1. Per the germline V gene, CDR1 is MGHRA and CDR2 is YSYEKL. J gave up 3 bases and V 2 bases, and 6 bases lay outside the gene matches. This CDR3 contains 16 residues. CDR3 DNA sequence: TGCGCCAGCAGCCAAAGTCCGGGACAGGGAACAGATACGCAGTATTTT. This encodes CASSQSPGQGTDTQYF.

This chain connects TRBV7-9 to TRBJ1-1, with D unclear. The CDR3 is 14 residues long. The V gene lost 5 bases and the J gene lost 3 bases, with 13 bases spanning the gap. Germline-derived CDR1 and CDR2 are SEHNR and FQNEAQ (reference sequence). The CDR3 DNA follows: TGTGCCAGCAGCCCTCCTGGTGGGGACACTGAAGCTTTCTTT. This encodes CASSPPGGDTEAFF.

This clone was counted only a few times. V is TRBV6-6 and J is TRBJ1-6; 8 bases fit TRBD1. Trimming at V came to 6 bases and at J to 0 bases, leaving 19 bases not matched to a gene. The CDR3 consists of 21 residues. The germline V gene encodes CDR1 MNHNY and CDR2 SVGAGI (reference sequence). CDR3: CASSPSWTGTSRSSYNSPLHF. CDR3 nucleotide sequence: TGTGCCAGCAGCCCCAGTTGGACAGGGACATCCAGGAGCTCCTATAATTCACCCCTCCACTTT.

The chain employs TRBV13 and TRBJ2-2; the match to TRBD2 covers 8 bases. The V segment lost 2 bases and the J segment 3 bases; nucleotides outside the gene matches: 5. Germline-derived CDR1 and CDR2 are PRHDT and FYEKMQ (reference sequence). The CDR3 loop spans 16 amino acids. The CDR3 nucleotides read TGTGCCAGCAGCTTACGGACTAGCAGAGACACCGGGGAGCTGTTTTTT. Amino acid sequence: CASSLRTSRDTGELFF.

The V and J genes are TRBV7-2 and TRBJ2-7, with 12 bases identical to TRBD2. Germline V gene lookup returns CDR1 SGHTA and CDR2 FQGNSA. The CDR3 contains 16 residues. The junction had 12 bases not matched to a gene; V was cut back by 5 bases and J by 7 bases. CDR3 amino acids: CASSLTSGRFSGEQYF. CDR3 in DNA: TGTGCCAGCAGCCTCACTAGCGGGAGGTTTTCAGGGGAGCAGTACTTC.

This clone was found once. The V and J genes are TRBV30 and TRBJ1-6, with 10 nucleotides matching TRBD1. Unmatched junction bases numbered 6, after V lost 7 bases and J lost 9 bases. This CDR3 has 13 residues. Germline loops: CDR1 GTSNPN, CDR2 SVGIG (reference sequence). The DNA of the CDR3 is TGTGCCTACTCCGGGACAGGGGCTTCACCCCTCCACTTT. As protein: CAYSGTGASPLHF.

The chain uses TRBV9 and TRBJ1-4, with D hard to call. Germline V gene data show CDR1 as SGDLS and CDR2 as YYNGEE. The CDR3 is 15 amino acids. Trimming removed 3 bases at V and 0 bases at J, with 9 bases between. CDR3 sequence (DNA): TGTGCCAGCAGCGCCCGACAAGCAACTAATGAAAAACTGTTTTTT. It codes for CASSARQATNEKLFF.

This clone has only one observation. The chain combines TRBV10-3 with TRBJ2-7, with 7 bases aligning to TRBD1. The CDR3 has 17 residues. Germline trimming cut 3 bases from V and 2 bases from J; bases unmatched to any gene: 13. The germline gives CDR1 ENHRY, CDR2 SYGVKD. The CDR3: CAISEGLFRGRTYEQYF. The CDR3 nucleotides are TGTGCCATCAGTGAAGGACTTTTCAGGGGGAGAACCTACGAGCAGTACTTC.

The genes are TRBV3-1 (or the pseudogene TRBV3-2) and TRBJ2-2; no clear D gene. V lost 4 bases, J lost 4 bases, and 13 bases lay in between. Germline CDR1 reads LGHDT; CDR2 reads YNNKEL (reference sequence). The CDR3 is 15 residues long. CDR3 loop: CASSPWIKITGELFF. Here the CDR3 DNA reads TGTGCCAGCAGCCCGTGGATCAAGATCACCGGGGAGCTGTTTTTT.

The chain carries TRBV2 and TRBJ2-3; perhaps TRBD2 as D (6 bases). V lost 8 bases to trimming and J lost 4 bases, with 10 bases between them. Germline CDR1 and CDR2: SNHLY and FYNNEI. This CDR3 comprises 12 residues. The chain's CDR3 is CASGREPDTQYF. CDR3 DNA sequence: TGTGCCAGCGGACGGGAGCCAGATACGCAGTATTTT. Using reference TRBV2 and TRBJ2-3 for the parts outside the CDR3, the full variable domain is EPEVTQTPSHQVTQMGQEVILRCVPISNHLYFYWYRQILGQKVEFLVSFYNNEISEKSEIFDDQFSVERPDGSNFTLKIRSTKLEDSAMYFCASGREPDTQYFGPGTRLTVL.

This clone was recorded only once. This rearrangement joins TRBV24-1 to TRBJ2-7; the D gene is possibly TRBD1 (5 bases). Per germline, CDR1 KGHDR and CDR2 SFDVKD. The CDR3 loop spans 16 amino acids. V dropped 4 bases and J dropped 3 bases, with 18 bases sitting between them. CDR3 protein: CATSDSRVSSIYEQYF. The CDR3 region has the DNA TGTGCCACCAGTGACTCCAGGGTCTCCTCCATCTACGAGCAGTACTTC.